This entry lists 2 T cell receptor beta chains sequenced from one sample in a study of T-cell memory formation after mild COVID-19. TCRdb itself ran the 5' RACE reads through MiXCR, one entry per CDR3 protein. The data hold around 82,000 distinct CDR3 sequences, with 13% observed a single time. Sequencing was done on a sample of PBMCs or a T cell subset sorted from them (not recorded which). These receptors came from a man younger than 35 who had mild COVID-19 (a few samples of this study predate the infection). Cell type and time point are not known.

There are a few counts of this clonotype. CDR3 DNA: TGTGCCAGCAGCTCGACAGAGCTGAACACCGGGGAGCTGTTTTTT. Translated: CASSSTELNTGELFF. The chain uses TRBV7-2 and TRBJ2-2; D perhaps matches TRBD1 (5 bases). The CDR3 length is 15 residues. V was pared by 4 bases and J by 1 base, with 10 bases between. The germline gives CDR1 SGHTA, CDR2 FQGNSA.

This clonotype appeared a few times. The J gene is TRBJ2-3, the V gene TRBV4-1; D gene ambiguous. Germline CDR1 MGHRA, CDR2 YSYEKL. The V end was cut by 1 base, the J end by 2 bases, with 10 bases between. The length of the CDR3 is 15 residues. In nucleotides, the CDR3 is TGCGCCAGCAGCCAAGCCTGGGCCAACACAGATACGCAGTATTTT. It encodes CASSQAWANTDTQYF.